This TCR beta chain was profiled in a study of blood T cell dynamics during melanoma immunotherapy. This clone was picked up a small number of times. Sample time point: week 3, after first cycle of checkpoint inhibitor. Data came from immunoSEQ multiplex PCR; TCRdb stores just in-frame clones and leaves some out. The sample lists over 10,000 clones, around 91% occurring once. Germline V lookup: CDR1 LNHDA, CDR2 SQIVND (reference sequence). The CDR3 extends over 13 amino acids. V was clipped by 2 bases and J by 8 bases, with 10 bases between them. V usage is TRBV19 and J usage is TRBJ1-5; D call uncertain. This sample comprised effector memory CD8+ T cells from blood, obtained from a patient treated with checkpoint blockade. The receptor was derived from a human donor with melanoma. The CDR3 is CASSIPPLEPQHF. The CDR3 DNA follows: TGTGCCAGTAGTATACCCCCGTTGGAGCCCCAGCATTTT. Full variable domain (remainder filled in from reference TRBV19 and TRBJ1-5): DGGITQSPKYLFRKEGQNVTLSCEQNLNHDAMYWYRQDPGQGLRLIYYSQIVNDFQKGDIAEGYSVSREKKESFPLTVTSAQKNPTAFYLCASSIPPLEPQHFGDGTRLSIL.